This passage covers 18 T cell receptor beta chains from one sample sequenced in a study of cytomegalovirus exposure and HLA in healthy donors. PCR involved 60 Vbeta and 13 Jbeta primers. Some clones are missing from TCRdb's copy, which holds only in-frame ones; the method was immunoSEQ multiplex PCR. The sample holds about 300,000 clones, approximately 90% seen once. The sample comprised PBMCs. The receptors shown here come from a middle-aged man in good health and CMV-seropositive.

The CDR3 here is CASSESQQNTEAFF. The CDR3 region has the DNA TGTGCCAGCAGTGAAAGTCAACAGAACACTGAAGCTTTCTTT. The chain joins TRBV2 to TRBJ1-1; no clear D. Trimming left V 2 bases short and J 1 base short, with 8 bases between. Germline CDR1 reads SNHLY; CDR2 reads FYNNEI. The CDR3 has 14 amino acids.

The chain combines TRBV4-2 with TRBJ2-7; a possible D gene is TRBD1 (5 bases). The V end was cut by 3 bases, the J end by 5 bases, with 11 bases between. This CDR3 spans 13 amino acids. Germline-derived CDR1 and CDR2 are LGHNA and YNFKEQ. CDR3 nucleotides: TGTGCCAGCAGCCACGCGACAGTGAACGAGCAGTACTTC. This translates into CASSHATVNEQYF.

The gene calls are TRBV6-5 and TRBJ2-5, with 7 positions matching TRBD1. This CDR3 spans 15 amino acids. The ends lost 0 bases at V and 4 bases at J; junction bases unmatched: 5. CDR1 MNHEY and CDR2 SVGAGI come from the germline V gene. The CDR3 nucleotides are TGTGCCAGCAGTTACTCCAAAGGGGGCGGAGAGACCCAGTACTTC. This sequence encodes CASSYSKGGGETQYF.

The rearrangement links TRBV4-2 to TRBJ2-7, with 9 positions matching TRBD2. This CDR3 contains 15 residues. V lost 4 bases, J lost 3 bases, and 7 bases stayed unmatched. Looked up from germline, CDR1 is LGHNA and CDR2 is YNFKEQ. This CDR3 reads CASSPNSGSNYEQYF. CDR3 sequence (DNA): TGTGCCAGCAGCCCCAATAGCGGGAGTAACTACGAGCAGTACTTC.

V is TRBV19 and J is TRBJ2-1; D might be TRBD2 (5 bases). Germline values: CDR1 LNHDA, CDR2 SQIVND (reference sequence). This CDR3 has 15 amino acids. The ends were cut back, 10 bases at V and 8 bases at J, with 24 bases in the middle. CDR3 DNA sequence: TGTGCCACCGAACCAGACCGATACTCTAGCTATGAGCAGTTCTTC. Amino acid sequence: CATEPDRYSSYEQFF.

The chain couples TRBV5-1 to TRBJ1-1; D is ambiguous. The CDR3 is 14 amino acids. Trimming took 4 bases from V and 1 from J, leaving 11 bases between them. Germline CDR1 reads SGHRS; CDR2 reads YFSETQ. CDR3 loop: CASSLQAANTEAFF. The CDR3 DNA follows: TGCGCCAGCAGCCTTCAGGCAGCGAACACTGAAGCTTTCTTT.

The V and J genes are TRBV6-5 and TRBJ1-2, with a weak D call TRBD1 (6 bases). The ends were cut back, 7 bases at V and 3 bases at J, with 18 bases in the middle. The CDR3 contains 15 residues. CDR1 is MNHEY, CDR2 SVGAGI, per germline. The CDR3 is CASTDPAGGHYGYTF. CDR3 coding DNA: TGTGCCAGCACCGACCCCGCGGGGGGCCACTATGGCTACACCTTC.

J is TRBJ2-7 and V is TRBV29-1; 8 bases fit TRBD1. Per germline, CDR1 SQVTM and CDR2 ANQGSEA. This CDR3 has 13 residues. V was pared by 4 bases and J by 5 bases, with 7 bases of the junction left unmatched. The CDR3 spells CSVGYGQGDEQYF. The CDR3 nucleotides are TGCAGCGTTGGGTACGGACAGGGAGACGAGCAGTACTTC.

This chain uses TRBV14 with TRBJ2-3, with D uncertain. The CDR3 spans 14 residues. CDR1 SGHDN and CDR2 FVKESK come from the germline V gene. V dropped 0 bases and J dropped 0 bases, with 4 bases sitting between them. The DNA of the CDR3 is TGTGCCAGCAGCCAAGACCTTAGCACAGATACGCAGTATTTT. Translation gives CASSQDLSTDTQYF.

J is TRBJ1-1 and V is TRBV6-1; TRBD1 aligns across 7 bases. Per germline, CDR1 MNHNS and CDR2 SASEGT. Germline trimming cut 3 bases from V and 0 bases from J; bases unmatched to any gene: 7. CDR3 size: 16 residues. DNA for the CDR3: TGTGCCAGCAGTGACCGGACAGGAGCCCTGAACACTGAAGCTTTCTTT. Translation gives CASSDRTGALNTEAFF.

CDR3 sequence: CASSPTGYRGYEQYF. CDR3 nucleotides: TGTGCCAGCAGCCCAACCGGATACAGGGGATACGAGCAGTACTTC. The gene calls are TRBV27 and TRBJ2-7, with 7 positions matching TRBD1. V shed 6 bases and J 4 bases; nucleotides not matched to a gene: 12. CDR1 MNHEY and CDR2 SMNVEV come from the germline V gene (reference sequence). The CDR3 has 15 amino acids.

The chain has TRBV28 and TRBJ2-7; 11 bases map to TRBD2. J lost 4 bases, V lost 6 bases, and 11 bases had no gene match. Germline V gives CDR1 MDHEN, CDR2 SYDVKM. This CDR3 comprises 16 residues. The chain's CDR3 is CASSIRKGLAEYEQYF. The CDR3 bases are TGTGCCAGCAGCATTCGAAAGGGACTAGCGGAATACGAGCAGTACTTC.

The chain combines TRBV11-2 with TRBJ2-1; 15 bases are a match to TRBD2. CDR3 length: 14 residues. CDR1 SGHAT and CDR2 FQNNGV come from the germline V gene. Germline trimming cut 4 bases from V and 10 bases from J; bases unmatched to any gene: 2. The CDR3 sequence: CASSYGLAGGEQFF. CDR3 nucleotide sequence: TGTGCCAGCAGCTACGGACTAGCGGGAGGGGAGCAGTTCTTC. Based on the CDR3 plus reference TRBV11-2 and TRBJ2-1, the full variable domain is EAGVAQSPRYKIIEKRQSVAFWCNPISGHATLYWYQQILGQGPKLLIQFQNNGVVDDSQLPKDRFSAERLKGVDSTLKIQPAKLEDSAVYLCASSYGLAGGEQFFGPGTRLTVL.

The rearrangement uses TRBV5-1 and TRBJ1-4, with TRBD1 matching over 7 bases. Germline V CDR1 and CDR2: SGHRS, YFSETQ. V shed 4 bases and J 6 bases; nucleotides not matched to a gene: 9. The CDR3 sequence is 15 residues long. The DNA of the CDR3 is TGCGCCAGCAGCCTGACAGGGAGTCCGGATGAAAAACTGTTTTTT. Residues: CASSLTGSPDEKLFF.

The rearrangement joins TRBV9 to TRBJ2-7, with D unresolved. Trimming cost V 3 bases and J 2 bases, with 12 bases left between them. The CDR3 consists of 14 residues. The V gene's germline CDR1 is SGDLS and CDR2 YYNGEE. The CDR3 spells CASSGTSTPYEQYF. In DNA form, the CDR3 reads TGTGCCAGCAGCGGAACATCAACCCCCTACGAGCAGTACTTC.

V and J are TRBV18 and TRBJ2-7; 11 bases map to TRBD1. The junction had 3 bases not matched to a gene; V was cut back by 6 bases and J by 2 bases. The CDR3 is 14 amino acids. CDR1 is KGHSH and CDR2 is LQKENI in the germline V gene. The chain's CDR3 is CASSGGQGAYEQYF. Here the CDR3 DNA reads TGTGCCAGCTCCGGGGGACAGGGGGCCTACGAGCAGTACTTC. Drawing the rest from reference TRBV18 and TRBJ2-7, the complete variable domain is NAGVMQNPRHLVRRRGQEARLRCSPMKGHSHVYWYRQLPEEGLKFMVYLQKENIIDESGMPKERFSAEFPKEGPSILRIQQVVRGDSAAYFCASSGGQGAYEQYFGPGTRLTVT.

The rearrangement links TRBV7-3 to TRBJ2-1; possibly TRBD2 for D (6 bases). The V and J ends lost 4 bases and 8 bases respectively, with 12 bases between them. Germline V gene sequence: CDR1 SGHTA, CDR2 FQGTGA. This CDR3 has 13 residues. The CDR3 spells CASSSGLTHEQFF. CDR3 sequence (DNA): TGTGCCAGCAGCTCCGGACTAACTCATGAGCAGTTCTTC.

This chain connects TRBV27 to TRBJ1-1, with D unclear. The CDR3 spans 11 residues. Germline-derived CDR1 and CDR2 are MNHEY and SMNVEV (reference sequence). Trimming took 6 bases from V and 11 from J, leaving 13 bases between them. This CDR3 reads CASSRLGFAFF. As DNA, the CDR3 is TGTGCCAGCAGCCGACTAGGGTTCGCTTTCTTT.